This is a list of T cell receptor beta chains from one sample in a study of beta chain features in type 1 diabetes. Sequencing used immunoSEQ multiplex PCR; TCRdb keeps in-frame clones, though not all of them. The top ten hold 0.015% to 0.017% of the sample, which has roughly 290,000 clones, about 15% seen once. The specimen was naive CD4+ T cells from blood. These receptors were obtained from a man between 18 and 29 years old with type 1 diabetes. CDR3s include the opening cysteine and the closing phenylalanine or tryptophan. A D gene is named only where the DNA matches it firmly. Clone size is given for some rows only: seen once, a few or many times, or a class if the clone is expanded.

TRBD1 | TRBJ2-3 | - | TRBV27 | TGTGCCAGCACCCGACAGGGGGCCTACACAGATACGCAGTATTTT | CASTRQGAYTDTQYF
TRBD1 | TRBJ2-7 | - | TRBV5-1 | TGCGCCAGCAGCTTGGCCCCAACAGGGGGCAAAGCCTACGAGCAGTACTTC | CASSLAPTGGKAYEQYF
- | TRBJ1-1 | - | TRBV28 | TGTGCCAGCACGGCAGGGTTGAACACTGAAGCTTTCTTT | CASTAGLNTEAFF
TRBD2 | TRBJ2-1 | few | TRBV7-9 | TGTGCCAGCAGCTTCTCGGGAGGCTCCTACAATGAGCAGTTCTTC | CASSFSGGSYNEQFF
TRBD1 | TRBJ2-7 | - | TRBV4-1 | TGCGCCAGCAGCTATCGACAGGGAGCCTACGAGCAGTACTTC | CASSYRQGAYEQYF
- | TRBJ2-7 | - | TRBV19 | TGTGCCAGTAGTGACCGACGGAGCTCCTACGAGCAGTACTTC | CASSDRRSSYEQYF
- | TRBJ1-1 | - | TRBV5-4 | TGTGCCAGCAGCCCAACACCGAACACTGAAGCTTTCTTT | CASSPTPNTEAFF
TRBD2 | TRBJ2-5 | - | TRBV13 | TGTGCCAGCAGCTTAGCTTTTAGCGGGGGGCACGCAGGAGAGACCCAGTACTTC | CASSLAFSGGHAGETQYF
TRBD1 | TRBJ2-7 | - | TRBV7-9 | TGTGCCAGCAGCTTAGGGACAGGGGTATCCTACGAGCAGTACTTC | CASSLGTGVSYEQYF
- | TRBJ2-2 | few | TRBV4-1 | TGCGCCAGCAGCCAATTTCGGGGTCGGGTCCCCGGGGAGCTGTTTTTT | CASSQFRGRVPGELFF
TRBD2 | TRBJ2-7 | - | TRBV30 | TGTGCCTGGAGTAGGCAGTGGGGAGGGTTAGGCTACGAGCAGTACTTC | CAWSRQWGGLGYEQYF
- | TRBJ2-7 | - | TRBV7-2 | TGTGCCAGCAGTCCCGGGACACACTACGAGCAGTACTTC | CASSPGTHYEQYF
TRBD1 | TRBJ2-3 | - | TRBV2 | TGTGCCACTTTTGCCAGGGGGTACCAACCCCCAGATACGCAGTATTTT | CATFARGYQPPDTQYF
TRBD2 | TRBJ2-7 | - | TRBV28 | TGTGCCAGCAGTTTAAAGGTAGCGGGGACCTCCTACGAGCAGTACTTC | CASSLKVAGTSYEQYF
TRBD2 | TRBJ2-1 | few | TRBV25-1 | TGTGCCAGCAGTGACCTTGGCGGGAGCTCCTACAATGAGCAGTTCTTC | CASSDLGGSSYNEQFF
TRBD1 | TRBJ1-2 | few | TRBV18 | TGTGCCAGCTCACCGACAGGGGGCGAGGATGGCTACACCTTC | CASSPTGGEDGYTF
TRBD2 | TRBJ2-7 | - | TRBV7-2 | TGTGCCAGCAGCTTACTTTGGGCTAGCGGGAGGAACGAGCAGTACTTC | CASSLLWASGRNEQYF
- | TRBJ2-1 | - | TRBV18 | TGTGCCAGCTCACCAGGGGCGCGAAATGAGCAGTTCTTC | CASSPGARNEQFF
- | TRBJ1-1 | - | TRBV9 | TGTGCCAGCAGCGTAGTTGGGACAATGAACACTGAAGCTTTCTTT | CASSVVGTMNTEAFF
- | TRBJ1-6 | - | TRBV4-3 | TGCGCCAGCAGCCAAGATAGGAGGGAAAGACAAAATTCACCCCTCCACTTT | CASSQDRRERQNSPLHF
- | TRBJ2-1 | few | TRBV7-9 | TGTGCCAGCACCCCAGGAGGGGGCACGAGGTTCTTC | CASTPGGGTRFF
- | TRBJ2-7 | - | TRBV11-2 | TGTGCCAGCAGAGAGGACTACCCGAGCTCCTACGAGCAGTACTTC | CASREDYPSSYEQYF
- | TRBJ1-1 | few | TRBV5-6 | TGTGCCAGCAGTAGGACAACTGAAGCTTTCTTT | CASSRTTEAFF
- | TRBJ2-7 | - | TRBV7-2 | TGTGCCAGCAGCTTGGCCGCCGCCTACGAGCAGTACTTC | CASSLAAAYEQYF
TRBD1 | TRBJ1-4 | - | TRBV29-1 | TGCAGCGTTGGTGGGCAGGGGGTGGAAAAACTGTTTTTT | CSVGGQGVEKLFF
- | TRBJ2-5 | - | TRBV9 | TGTGCCAGCAGCGTAGGTTCTAACAGCCAAGAGACCCAGTACTTC | CASSVGSNSQETQYF